The source of this T cell receptor (beta chain) is a study of vaccination and CD4 T cells after COVID-19. Study background: All convalescent patients were nasal swab PCR positive for SARS-CoV-2; 9 or 10 had mild and one severe disease.

To note about this clonotype: What it recognizes is unknown.

Once obtained from cultured CD4+ T cells, the DNA was sequenced using the Oncomine TCR Beta short-read assay. MiXCR, run by TCRdb on the PCR reads, gives a single entry per CDR3 protein. The sample holds 15,000 to 17,000 distinct CDR3 sequences; approximately 52% are singletons and the top ten take over 11%. The V and J ends lost 5 bases and 6 bases, in that order; junction bases with no gene match: 6. Germline CDR1 reads SGHTA; CDR2 reads FQGNSA. This CDR3 is built from 14 residues. The treatment denotes: approximately 9-day PBMC culture with coronavirus spike peptide pools or control peptides (ViraFEST assay). Following expansion of antigen-specific T cells with peptide pools, ViraFEST then sequenced TCRs.

Sequenced: CD4+ T cells from blood, cultured in vitro. This TCR derives from a human donor who had recovered from COVID-19. V is TRBV7-2 and J is TRBJ1-2; 10 bases fit TRBD1. The CDR3 region is CASSHPGTGDGYTF. As DNA, the CDR3 is TGTGCCAGCAGCCATCCCGGGACAGGGGATGGCTACACCTTC.